Shown below are 29 T cell receptor beta chains from a single sample sequenced in a study of OX40 agonist ivuxolimab in advanced cancers. Measured with immunoSEQ multiplex PCR; TCRdb has only the in-frame clones, and not every one. The table includes tens of thousands of clones, about 89% detected once. Sequencing was performed on CD4+ or CD8+ T cells sorted from blood, taken in a trial of the OX40 agonist ivuxolimab. The receptors derive from an adult with an advanced solid tumor such as melanoma, head and neck, liver or kidney cancer.

The chain combines TRBV7-9 with TRBJ2-7; 7 positions match TRBD2. Germline V CDR1 and CDR2: SEHNR, FQNEAQ (reference sequence). The CDR3 spans 15 residues. V trimming: 4 bases; J trimming: 3 bases; junction bases outside the gene matches: 9. The CDR3 region is CASSWRGREGYEQYF. The CDR3, as DNA: TGTGCCAGCAGCTGGCGTGGCAGGGAGGGCTACGAGCAGTACTTC.

This sequence joins TRBV9 and TRBJ2-5, with D perhaps assigned TRBD1 or TRBD2 (6 bases each). The V and J ends lost 3 bases and 5 bases respectively, with 20 bases between them. Germline assignment: CDR1 SGDLS and CDR2 YYNGEE. The CDR3 extends over 16 amino acids. The CDR3 DNA reads as TGTGCCAGCAGCGCCCCATTGGGGGGCCTTCGTGAGACCCAGTACTTC. Its translation is CASSAPLGGLRETQYF.

The chain links TRBV21-1 to TRBJ2-1. TRBV21-1 is given as a pseudogene. The CDR3 length is 18 residues. Here the CDR3 reads CASSPITRTASSYNEQFF. The CDR3 DNA is TGTGCCAGCAGCCCCATCACCAGGACCGCGAGCTCCTACAATGAGCAGTTCTTC.

The J gene is TRBJ2-3, the V gene TRBV6-6; D is unresolved. V was shortened by 4 bases and J by 2 bases, with 10 bases between the two germline ends. Germline V gene lookup returns CDR1 MNHNY and CDR2 SVGAGI (reference sequence). This CDR3 has 14 residues. This CDR3 is CASSFDGLTDTQYF. CDR3 sequence (DNA): TGTGCCAGCAGTTTCGATGGCCTCACAGATACGCAGTATTTT.

V usage is TRBV6-6 and J usage is TRBJ2-1, with 7 positions matching TRBD2. The trim removed 0 bases at V and 3 bases at J, leaving 5 bases unmatched. The germline CDR1 and CDR2 sequences are MNHNY and SVGAGI (reference sequence). CDR3 length: 16 amino acids. CDR3 sequence: CASSYSGGGYYNEQFF. The CDR3 DNA follows: TGTGCCAGCAGTTACTCGGGCGGGGGATACTACAATGAGCAGTTCTTC.

The rearrangement uses TRBV5-1 and TRBJ2-7; TRBD1 matches 7 bases. The CDR3 contains 13 residues. Germline CDR1 is SGHRS and CDR2 is YFSETQ. V lost 3 bases to trimming and J lost 0 bases; unmatched junction nucleotides: 0. CDR3 sequence reads: CASSWTGSYEQYF. In nucleotides, the CDR3 is TGCGCCAGCAGCTGGACAGGCTCCTACGAGCAGTACTTC.

CDR3 protein: CASSPQTGAGYNEQFF. The CDR3 nucleotides are TGTGCCAGCAGTCCCCAGACCGGGGCGGGTTACAATGAGCAGTTCTTC. The V call is TRBV28, the J call TRBJ2-1, with D possibly being TRBD1 or TRBD2 (5 bases each). The CDR3 spans 16 residues. Germline V gene lookup returns CDR1 MDHEN and CDR2 SYDVKM. V was clipped by 5 bases and J by 4 bases, with 18 bases between them. The variable domain in full, completed from reference TRBV28 and TRBJ2-1, reads DVKVTQSSRYLVKRTGEKVFLECVQDMDHENMFWYRQDPGLGLRLIYFSYDVKMKEKGDIPEGYSVSREKKERFSLILESASTNQTSMYLCASSPQTGAGYNEQFFGPGTRLTVL.

The V gene is TRBV13, the J gene TRBJ1-4, with D possibly matching TRBD1 (5 bases). CDR1 is PRHDT and CDR2 is FYEKMQ in the germline V gene (reference sequence). The CDR3 is 15 residues long. V lost 5 bases, J lost 8 bases, and 18 bases lay in between. CDR3 sequence reads: CASSRSVGGTEKLFF. DNA for the CDR3: TGTGCCAGCAGCCGATCCGTTGGGGGGACCGAAAAACTGTTTTTT.

This chain connects TRBV12-1 to TRBJ2-1; the table names TRBD2, a call not compared with the DNA. TRBV12-1 is a recognized pseudogene. The CDR3 runs 17 residues. The CDR3 bases are TGTGCCAGCAGCTTGACACCTTTGGCGGGGGAGTACAATGAGCAGTTCTTC. Translated: CASSLTPLAGEYNEQFF.

V usage is TRBV6-5 and J usage is TRBJ2-3, with D unclear. The CDR3 is 15 amino acids. In germline, CDR1 is MNHEY, CDR2 SVGAGI. Trimming took 0 bases from V and 0 from J, leaving 7 bases between them. This chain's CDR3 is CASSYSIRSTDTQYF. For the CDR3, the DNA is TGTGCCAGCAGTTACTCGATTCGGAGCACAGATACGCAGTATTTT.

The table lists this clone with a count of one. This chain connects TRBV28 to TRBJ2-2, with a weak D call TRBD1 (6 bases). Germline V gene lookup returns CDR1 MDHEN and CDR2 SYDVKM. This CDR3 is built from 15 residues. Trimming removed 7 bases from V and 5 bases from J, with 17 bases in between. The CDR3 DNA reads TGTGCCAGCACTTTTCGGGGACATTTAACCGGGGAGCTGTTTTTT. Translated: CASTFRGHLTGELFF. The whole variable domain, remainder taken from reference TRBV28 and TRBJ2-2, is DVKVTQSSRYLVKRTGEKVFLECVQDMDHENMFWYRQDPGLGLRLIYFSYDVKMKEKGDIPEGYSVSREKKERFSLILESASTNQTSMYLCASTFRGHLTGELFFGEGSRLTVL.

The J gene is TRBJ2-5, the V gene TRBV5-1, with 7 bases that match TRBD2. Per the germline V gene, CDR1 is SGHRS and CDR2 is YFSETQ. The V gene end was trimmed by 1 base and the J gene end by 4 bases; junction bases not matched to a gene: 10. There are 16 residues in the CDR3. Written as DNA, the CDR3 is TGCGCCAGCAGCTTGACCGAGCTAGCGGACATAGAGACCCAGTACTTC. This codes for CASSLTELADIETQYF.

This clone is termed medium-sized. The V call is TRBV7-9, the J call TRBJ2-5; TRBD2 aligns across 11 bases. The CDR3 has 17 residues. Germline-derived CDR1 and CDR2 are SEHNR and FQNEAQ (reference sequence). Trimming at V came to 10 bases and at J to 0 bases, leaving 13 bases not matched to a gene. CDR3 DNA sequence: TGTGCCACCTTCGGGACTAGCGGAATGGGGTACCAAGAGACCCAGTACTTC. Its protein is CATFGTSGMGYQETQYF.

The rearrangement links TRBV9 to TRBJ1-5; D is ambiguous. This CDR3 region has 14 residues. Trimming left V 4 bases short and J 0 bases short, with 8 bases between. Germline CDR1 and CDR2: SGDLS and YYNGEE. The CDR3 protein is CASSSDGSNQPQHF. The CDR3 coding sequence is TGTGCCAGCAGCTCCGACGGTAGCAATCAGCCCCAGCATTTT.

This rearrangement joins TRBV10-3 to TRBJ2-3; D gene uncertain. Trimming stripped 5 bases from V and 8 bases from J, with 17 bases between. This CDR3 has 14 residues. Per germline, CDR1 ENHRY and CDR2 SYGVKD. The CDR3, as DNA: TGTGCCATCAGTTCCCTAGACCCTGAAGGTACGCAGTATTTT. Protein sequence: CAISSLDPEGTQYF.

This clone has a handful of counts. The chain recombines TRBV7-9 with TRBJ2-5; 7 bases line up with TRBD1. This CDR3 has 14 amino acids. Germline V gives CDR1 SEHNR, CDR2 FQNEAQ (reference sequence). J lost 2 bases, V lost 5 bases, and 5 bases had no gene match. CDR3 bases: TGTGCCAGCAGCCCCCGGGACAGACAAGAGACCCAGTACTTC. This encodes CASSPRDRQETQYF.

This clone was counted a few times. The chain joins TRBV19 to TRBJ2-1; D unclear. V was shortened by 1 base and J by 15 bases, with 16 bases between the two germline ends. The CDR3 extends over 13 amino acids. Germline loops: CDR1 LNHDA, CDR2 SQIVND (reference sequence). Here the CDR3 DNA reads TGTGCCAGTAGTATAGGATTAGGGTCAGGTCCGTTCTTC. Translated: CASSIGLGSGPFF.

J is TRBJ2-3 and V is TRBV7-8; D not certain. The V end lost 2 bases, the J end lost 0 bases, and 9 bases lay between the germline ends. Per germline, CDR1 SGHVS and CDR2 FQNEAQ. The length of the CDR3 is 15 residues. The CDR3 DNA reads TGTGCCAGCAGCTTAAGGCGGCCTAGCACAGATACGCAGTATTTT. Translating it yields CASSLRRPSTDTQYF.

V gene TRBV18 combines with J gene TRBJ2-3; tentative D call: TRBD1 (6 bases). The CDR3 spans 16 residues. V was trimmed by 4 bases and J by 0 bases, leaving 14 bases between them. Germline CDR1 and CDR2: KGHSH and LQKENI. The chain's CDR3 is CASSHLDSLSTDTQYF. The CDR3 coding sequence is TGTGCCAGCTCACACCTGGACAGCTTAAGCACAGATACGCAGTATTTT. The entire variable domain, with the rest obtained from reference TRBV18 and TRBJ2-3, is as follows: NAGVMQNPRHLVRRRGQEARLRCSPMKGHSHVYWYRQLPEEGLKFMVYLQKENIIDESGMPKERFSAEFPKEGPSILRIQQVVRGDSAAYFCASSHLDSLSTDTQYFGPGTRLTVL.

The rearrangement links TRBV19 to TRBJ2-7, with no clear D. Germline loops: CDR1 LNHDA, CDR2 SQIVND (reference sequence). The V end was cut by 3 bases, the J end by 6 bases, with 12 bases between. The length of the CDR3 is 13 residues. The DNA of the CDR3 is TGTGCCAGTAGTATCGCCGTCTCTTCCGAGCAGTACTTC. Its translation: CASSIAVSSEQYF.

The chain recombines TRBV27 with TRBJ2-3; D uncertain. V was clipped by 1 base and J by 2 bases, with 13 bases between them. CDR3 length: 16 amino acids. The V gene's germline CDR1 is MNHEY and CDR2 SMNVEV (reference sequence). CDR3 region: CASSLYQASFTDTQYF. In nucleotides, the CDR3 is TGTGCCAGCAGTTTATATCAGGCATCCTTCACAGATACGCAGTATTTT.

V usage is TRBV27 and J usage is TRBJ2-1; possibly TRBD1 for D (6 bases). Trimming took 2 bases from V and 9 from J, leaving 8 bases between them. Germline V lookup: CDR1 MNHEY, CDR2 SMNVEV (reference sequence). This CDR3 has 12 residues. The CDR3 is CASSLQGSEQFF. In nucleotides, the CDR3 is TGTGCCAGCAGTTTACAGGGGAGTGAGCAGTTCTTC.

V is TRBV19 and J is TRBJ1-1; 7 bases map to TRBD1. Losses at the gene ends were 4 bases for V and 5 bases for J; bases not matched to a gene: 10. The CDR3 consists of 15 residues. The V gene's germline CDR1 is LNHDA and CDR2 SQIVND (reference sequence). The CDR3 spells CASSTLPDRETEAFF. The CDR3, as DNA: TGTGCCAGTAGTACGCTCCCCGACAGGGAGACTGAAGCTTTCTTT.

This clone showed up just once. This chain uses TRBV19 with TRBJ2-2; 11 bases match TRBD2. Germline-derived CDR1 and CDR2 are LNHDA and SQIVND (reference sequence). Trimming cost V 5 bases and J 7 bases; bases outside gene matches: 6. The CDR3 is 15 residues long. The CDR3 sequence is CASSVSGRAHGELFF. The DNA for the CDR3 is TGTGCCAGTAGTGTTAGCGGGAGGGCCCACGGGGAGCTGTTTTTT.

This clone was picked up one time. The rearrangement links TRBV21-1 to TRBJ1-5; the D call of TRBD1 is as the table states it, not checked on the DNA. TRBV21-1 is designated a pseudogene. The CDR3 covers 15 residues. CDR3 nucleotide sequence: TGTGCCAGCAGCACCAGGGGAAATAGCAATCAGCCCCAGCATTTT. Amino acids: CASSTRGNSNQPQHF.

The V gene is TRBV28, the J gene TRBJ2-1; tentative D call: TRBD2 (5 bases). CDR1 is MDHEN and CDR2 is SYDVKM in the germline V gene. The CDR3 has 18 residues. V gave up 6 bases and J gave up 8 bases, with 29 bases separating them. The CDR3 DNA reads as TGTGCCAGCAGCCAACTGACCCCCGCTACTCGAGGGCCGCATGAGCAGTTCTTC. This translates into CASSQLTPATRGPHEQFF.

The chain carries TRBV6-5 and TRBJ2-5, with D unresolved. V gave up 0 bases and J gave up 0 bases, with 8 bases separating them. The CDR3 runs 15 residues. The germline gives CDR1 MNHEY, CDR2 SVGAGI. The DNA for the CDR3 is TGTGCCAGCAGTTACTCGATAGAAGACCAAGAGACCCAGTACTTC. Translation: CASSYSIEDQETQYF.

This clone was detected a few times. The CDR3 sequence: CASRIIGGTEAFF. The CDR3 nucleotides are TGTGCCAGCAGGATAATTGGGGGAACTGAAGCTTTCTTT. This sequence joins TRBV6-1 and TRBJ1-1; tentative D call: TRBD1 (5 bases). Trimming removed 6 bases at V and 5 bases at J, with 13 bases between. The CDR3 is 13 amino acids. The germline CDR1 and CDR2 sequences are MNHNS and SASEGT.

The V gene is TRBV19, the J gene TRBJ1-1; D is ambiguous. In germline, CDR1 is LNHDA, CDR2 SQIVND (reference sequence). The CDR3 consists of 13 residues. Trimming took off 2 bases at V and 1 base at J, with 5 bases between the two ends. CDR3 DNA: TGTGCCAGTAGTATATTTCAGAACACTGAAGCTTTCTTT. It codes for CASSIFQNTEAFF.